Shown below are 4 T cell receptor beta chains from a single sample sequenced in a study of blood T cells in healthy people across ages. The authors ran a second PCR of about 7 to 11 cycles using a sample-barcoded 5' primer and a J-beta primer mix. Each CDR3 protein is one row after TCRdb ran MiXCR on the 5' RACE reads. Altogether some 860,000 distinct CDR3 sequences are present, roughly 56% being singletons, with the ten largest covering roughly 24%. The source material was blood. The source is a man aged 40-55 years in good health.

This chain connects TRBV5-6 to TRBJ1-2; 9 bases line up with TRBD1. Germline V gene lookup returns CDR1 SGHDT and CDR2 YYEEEE. The CDR3 length is 18 residues. The ends lost 1 base at V and 4 bases at J; junction bases unmatched: 14. CDR3 region: CASSLWSGTGPQPYGYTF. CDR3 nucleotide sequence: TGTGCCAGCAGCTTGTGGTCCGGGACAGGGCCTCAACCCTATGGCTACACCTTC.

The CDR3 bases are TGTGCCAGCAGCCGACAGTATGGCTACGAGCAGTACTTC. Translation gives CASSRQYGYEQYF. The chain joins TRBV6-5 to TRBJ2-7, with D perhaps matching TRBD1 (5 bases). With 6 bases removed from V and 3 bases from J, the gap between germline ends came to 12 bases. Germline CDR1 reads MNHEY; CDR2 reads SVGAGI. The CDR3 is made up of 13 amino acids.

As concerns this clonotype: At one end the junction does not follow the germline gene, possibly because of a read error. The chain employs TRBV9 and TRBJ2-1, with a possible D match to TRBD2 (6 bases). This CDR3 comprises 18 residues. Germline values: CDR1 SGDLS, CDR2 YYNGEE. CDR3 in DNA: TGTGCCAGCAGCGTAGGGATTGGCGGGGCCGTCTCCTACAAGGAGCAGTTCTTC. Its protein is CASSVGIGGAVSYKEQFF.

Only a few counts were recorded for this clonotype. The genes are TRBV7-9 and TRBJ1-5; D is unresolved. This CDR3 comprises 11 residues. The V and J ends lost 5 bases and 10 bases respectively, with 9 bases between them. From germline, CDR1 is SEHNR and CDR2 FQNEAQ (reference sequence). CDR3 nucleotide sequence: TGTGCCAGCAGCCTAGTAGACCCCCAGCATTTT. Amino acid sequence: CASSLVDPQHF. Filled out from reference TRBV7-9 and TRBJ1-5, the complete variable domain reads DTGVSQNPRHKITKRGQNVTFRCDPISEHNRLYWYRQTLGQGPEFLTYFQNEAQLEKSRLLSDRFSAERPKGSFSTLEIQRTEQGDSAMYLCASSLVDPQHFGDGTRLSIL.